This TCR beta chain was identified during a study of cytomegalovirus exposure and HLA in healthy donors. The germline gives CDR1 LNHDA, CDR2 SQIVND (reference sequence). The V gene lost 4 bases and the J gene lost 6 bases, with 12 bases spanning the gap. CDR3 length: 13 residues. With regard to this clone: Its antigen is as yet unknown.

The PCR contained 60 Vbeta and 13 Jbeta primers. Assay used: immunoSEQ multiplex PCR; TCRdb lists only in-frame clones, some missing. This sample yields around 99,000 clones, of which roughly 69% are seen a single time; roughly 6.8% belongs to the top ten. Study-level results: After further analysis at a later stage, 16,951 TCR beta sequences were associated with HLA alleles at 0.05 false discovery rate. For most TCR sequences rarity was the rule, although some public TCRs occurred in many donors. Productive status was seen about 87% or about 30% of the time for most TCR beta V segments in an earlier analysis.

Sequencing was carried out using PBMCs. This sequence was found in a woman aged 25 to 45 in good health and CMV-seronegative. This rearrangement joins TRBV19 to TRBJ1-1; no clear D gene. In DNA, the CDR3 is TGTGCCAGTAGTACCAGGTCCCTCGCTGAAGCTTTCTTT. Protein sequence: CASSTRSLAEAFF.